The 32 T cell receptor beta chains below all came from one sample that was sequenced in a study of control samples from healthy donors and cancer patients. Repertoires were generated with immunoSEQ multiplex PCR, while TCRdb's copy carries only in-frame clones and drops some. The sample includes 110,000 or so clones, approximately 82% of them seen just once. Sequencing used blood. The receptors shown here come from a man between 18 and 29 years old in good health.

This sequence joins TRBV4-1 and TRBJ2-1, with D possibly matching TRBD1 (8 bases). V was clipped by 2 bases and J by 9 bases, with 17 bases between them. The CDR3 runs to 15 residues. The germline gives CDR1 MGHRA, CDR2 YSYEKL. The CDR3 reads CASSQYGGQGAEQFF. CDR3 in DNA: TGCGCCAGCAGCCAATACGGGGGGCAGGGGGCTGAGCAGTTCTTC.

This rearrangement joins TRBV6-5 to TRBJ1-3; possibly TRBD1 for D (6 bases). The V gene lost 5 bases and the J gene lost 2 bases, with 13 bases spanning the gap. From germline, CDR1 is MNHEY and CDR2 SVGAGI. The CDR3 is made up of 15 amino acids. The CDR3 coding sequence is TGTGCCAGCAGTAGCAGGGGCGTAACTGGAAACACCATATATTTT. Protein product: CASSSRGVTGNTIYF.

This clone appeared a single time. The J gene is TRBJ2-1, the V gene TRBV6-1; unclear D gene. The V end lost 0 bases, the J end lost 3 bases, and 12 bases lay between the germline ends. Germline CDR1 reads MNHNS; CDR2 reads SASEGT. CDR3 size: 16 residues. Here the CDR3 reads CASSEAILRFYNEQFF. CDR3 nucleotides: TGTGCCAGCAGTGAAGCGATTTTGAGATTCTACAATGAGCAGTTCTTC.

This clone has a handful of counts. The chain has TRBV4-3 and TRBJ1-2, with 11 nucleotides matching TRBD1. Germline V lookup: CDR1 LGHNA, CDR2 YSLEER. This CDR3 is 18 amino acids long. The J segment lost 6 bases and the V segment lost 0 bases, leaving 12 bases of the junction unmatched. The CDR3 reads CASSQEWGLGQGAHGYTF. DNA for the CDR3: TGCGCCAGCAGCCAAGAATGGGGCCTCGGACAGGGGGCCCATGGCTACACCTTC.

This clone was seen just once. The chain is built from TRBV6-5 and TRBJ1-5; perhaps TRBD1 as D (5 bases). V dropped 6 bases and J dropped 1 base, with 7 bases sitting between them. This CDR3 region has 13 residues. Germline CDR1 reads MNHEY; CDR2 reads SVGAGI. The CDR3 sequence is CASRWDSNQPQHF. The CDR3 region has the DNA TGTGCCAGCAGATGGGACAGCAATCAGCCCCAGCATTTT.

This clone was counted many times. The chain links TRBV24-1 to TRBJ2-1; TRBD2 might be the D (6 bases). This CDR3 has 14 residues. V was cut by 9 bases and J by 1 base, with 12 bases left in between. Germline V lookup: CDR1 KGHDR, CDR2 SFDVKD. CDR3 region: CATARGNSYNEQFF. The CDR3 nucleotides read TGTGCCACCGCCCGCGGGAATTCCTACAATGAGCAGTTCTTC.

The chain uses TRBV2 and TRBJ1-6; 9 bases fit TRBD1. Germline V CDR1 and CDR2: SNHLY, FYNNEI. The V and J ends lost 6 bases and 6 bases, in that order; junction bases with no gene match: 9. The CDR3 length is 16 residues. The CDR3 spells CASSETGGPTNSPLHF. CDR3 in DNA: TGTGCCAGCAGCGAAACAGGGGGCCCTACTAATTCACCCCTCCACTTT.

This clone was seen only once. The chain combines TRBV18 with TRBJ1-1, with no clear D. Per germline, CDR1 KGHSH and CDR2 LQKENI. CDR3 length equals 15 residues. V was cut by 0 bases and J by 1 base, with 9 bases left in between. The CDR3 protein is CASSPPYSQNTEAFF. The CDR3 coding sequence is TGTGCCAGCTCACCACCTTACAGCCAGAACACTGAAGCTTTCTTT.

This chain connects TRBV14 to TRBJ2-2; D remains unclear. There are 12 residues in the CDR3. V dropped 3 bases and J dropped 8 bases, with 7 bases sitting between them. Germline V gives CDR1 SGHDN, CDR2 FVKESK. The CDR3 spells CASSHPAGELFF. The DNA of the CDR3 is TGTGCCAGCAGCCACCCCGCGGGGGAGCTGTTTTTT.

CDR3 protein: CASSLDRAGHGYTF. CDR3 DNA: TGTGCCAGCAGCTTAGACAGGGCAGGTCATGGCTACACCTTC. The gene calls are TRBV7-8 and TRBJ1-2; TRBD1 is a possible D gene (6 bases). The V gene lost 1 base and the J gene lost 6 bases, with 12 bases spanning the gap. CDR1 and CDR2 from the germline V gene are SGHVS and FQNEAQ. There are 14 residues in the CDR3.

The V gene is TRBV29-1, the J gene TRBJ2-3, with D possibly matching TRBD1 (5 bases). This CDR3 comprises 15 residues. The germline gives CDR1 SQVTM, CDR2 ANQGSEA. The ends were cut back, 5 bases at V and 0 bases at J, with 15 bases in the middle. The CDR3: CSVYGAFSSTDTQYF. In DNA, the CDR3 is TGCAGCGTTTATGGGGCTTTCAGTAGCACAGATACGCAGTATTTT.

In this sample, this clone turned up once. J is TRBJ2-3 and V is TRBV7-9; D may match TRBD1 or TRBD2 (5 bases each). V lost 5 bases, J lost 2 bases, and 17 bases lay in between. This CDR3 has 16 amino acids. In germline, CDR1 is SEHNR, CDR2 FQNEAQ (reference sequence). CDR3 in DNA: TGTGCCAGCAGCCCGGCCGGGGCACCAACCACAGATACGCAGTATTTT. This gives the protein CASSPAGAPTTDTQYF.

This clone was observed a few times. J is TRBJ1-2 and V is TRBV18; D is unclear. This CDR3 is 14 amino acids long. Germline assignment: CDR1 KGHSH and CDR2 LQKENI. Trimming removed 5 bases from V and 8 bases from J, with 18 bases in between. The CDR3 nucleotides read TGTGCCAGCTCAGGATCCACCCGGAGTGGGGGCTACACCTTC. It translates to CASSGSTRSGGYTF. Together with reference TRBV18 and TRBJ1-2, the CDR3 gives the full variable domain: NAGVMQNPRHLVRRRGQEARLRCSPMKGHSHVYWYRQLPEEGLKFMVYLQKENIIDESGMPKERFSAEFPKEGPSILRIQQVVRGDSAAYFCASSGSTRSGGYTFGSGTRLTVV.

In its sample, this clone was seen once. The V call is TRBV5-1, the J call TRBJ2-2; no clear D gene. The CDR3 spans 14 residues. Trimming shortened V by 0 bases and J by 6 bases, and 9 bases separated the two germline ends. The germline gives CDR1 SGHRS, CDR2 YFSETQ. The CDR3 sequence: CASSLVPGSGELFF. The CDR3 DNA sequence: TGCGCCAGCAGCTTGGTCCCCGGGTCCGGGGAGCTGTTTTTT.

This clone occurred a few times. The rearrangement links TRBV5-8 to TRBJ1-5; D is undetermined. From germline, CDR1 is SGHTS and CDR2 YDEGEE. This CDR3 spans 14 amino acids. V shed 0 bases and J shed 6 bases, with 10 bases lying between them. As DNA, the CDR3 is TGTGCCAGCAGCTTGGCACAGACGGGTCAGCCCCAGCATTTT. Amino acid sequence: CASSLAQTGQPQHF.

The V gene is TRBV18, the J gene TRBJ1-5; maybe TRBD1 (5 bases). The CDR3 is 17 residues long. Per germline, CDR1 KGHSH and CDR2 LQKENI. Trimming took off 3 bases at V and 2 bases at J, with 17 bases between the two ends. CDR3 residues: CASSPQEAGKGNQPQHF. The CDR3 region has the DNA TGTGCCAGCTCACCCCAGGAGGCAGGGAAGGGCAATCAGCCCCAGCATTTT.

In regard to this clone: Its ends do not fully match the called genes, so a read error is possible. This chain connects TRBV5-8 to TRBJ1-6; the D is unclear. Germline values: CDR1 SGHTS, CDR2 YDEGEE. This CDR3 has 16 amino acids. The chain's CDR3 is CASSEISKTINSPFHF. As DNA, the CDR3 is TGTGCCAGCAGCGAGATTTCAAAAACCATCAATTCACCCTTCCACTTT.

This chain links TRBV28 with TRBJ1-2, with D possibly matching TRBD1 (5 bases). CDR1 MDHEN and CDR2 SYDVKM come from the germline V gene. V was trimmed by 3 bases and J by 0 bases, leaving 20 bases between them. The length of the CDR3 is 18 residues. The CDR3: CASSFVGAGGLANYGYTF. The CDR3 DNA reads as TGTGCCAGCAGTTTCGTCGGGGCAGGAGGGTTAGCTAACTATGGCTACACCTTC.

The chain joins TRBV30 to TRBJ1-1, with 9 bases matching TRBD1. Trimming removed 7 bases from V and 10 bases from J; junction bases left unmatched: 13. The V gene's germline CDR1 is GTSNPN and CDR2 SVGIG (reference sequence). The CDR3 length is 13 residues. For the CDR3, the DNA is TGTGCCTATAGAACTACAGGGGGCAGCCGAGCTTTCTTT. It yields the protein CAYRTTGGSRAFF.

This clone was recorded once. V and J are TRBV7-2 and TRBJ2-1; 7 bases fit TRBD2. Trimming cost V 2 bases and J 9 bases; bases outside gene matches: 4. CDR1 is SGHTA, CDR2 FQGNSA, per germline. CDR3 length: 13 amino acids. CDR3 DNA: TGTGCCAGCAGCTTACCTAGCGGACTTGAGCAGTTCTTC. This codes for CASSLPSGLEQFF.

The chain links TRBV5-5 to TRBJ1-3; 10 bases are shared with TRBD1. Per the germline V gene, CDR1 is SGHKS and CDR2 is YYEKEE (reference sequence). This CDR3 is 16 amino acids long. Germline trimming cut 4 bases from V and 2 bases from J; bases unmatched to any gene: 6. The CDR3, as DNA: TGTGCCAGCAGCCTGCCGGGACAGGGGCCTGGAAACACCATATATTTT. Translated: CASSLPGQGPGNTIYF.

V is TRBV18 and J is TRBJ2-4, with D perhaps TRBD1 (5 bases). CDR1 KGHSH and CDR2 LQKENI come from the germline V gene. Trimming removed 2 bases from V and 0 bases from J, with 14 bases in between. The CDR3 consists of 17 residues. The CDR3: CASSPFGASLAKNIQYF. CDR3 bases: TGTGCCAGCTCACCATTTGGGGCGTCCCTAGCCAAAAACATTCAGTACTTC.

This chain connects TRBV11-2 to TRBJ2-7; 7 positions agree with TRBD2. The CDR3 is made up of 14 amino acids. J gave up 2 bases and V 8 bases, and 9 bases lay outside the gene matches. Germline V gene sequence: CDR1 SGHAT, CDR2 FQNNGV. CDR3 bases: TGTGCCAGCCGAGGCGGGACTACCACCTACGAGCAGTACTTC. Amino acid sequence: CASRGGTTTYEQYF.

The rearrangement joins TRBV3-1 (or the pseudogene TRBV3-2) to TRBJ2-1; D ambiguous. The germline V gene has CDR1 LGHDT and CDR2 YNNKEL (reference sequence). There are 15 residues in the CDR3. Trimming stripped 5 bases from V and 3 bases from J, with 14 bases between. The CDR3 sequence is CASSDGPSSYNEQFF. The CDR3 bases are TGTGCCAGCAGCGACGGACCTAGTAGCTACAATGAGCAGTTCTTC.

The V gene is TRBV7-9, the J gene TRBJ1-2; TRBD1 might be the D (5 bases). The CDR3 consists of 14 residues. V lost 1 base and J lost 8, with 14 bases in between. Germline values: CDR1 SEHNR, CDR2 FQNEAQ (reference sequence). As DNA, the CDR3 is TGTGCCAGCAGCTTAGGATTGGGCAGGGACGGCTACACCTTC. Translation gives CASSLGLGRDGYTF.

The CDR3 DNA reads as TGCAGCGTGACGCCCCCCCTTGGTACTGAAGCTTTCTTT. It specifies CSVTPPLGTEAFF. The genes are TRBV29-1 and TRBJ1-1; no clear D. V gave up 6 bases and J gave up 5 bases, with 16 bases separating them. The CDR3 extends over 13 amino acids. CDR1 SQVTM and CDR2 ANQGSEA come from the germline V gene. Using reference TRBV29-1 and TRBJ1-1 for the parts outside the CDR3, the full variable domain is SAVISQKPSRDICQRGTSLTIQCQVDSQVTMMFWYRQQPGQSLTLIATANQGSEATYESGFVIDKFPISRPNLTFSTLTVSNMSPEDSSIYLCSVTPPLGTEAFFGQGTRLTVV.

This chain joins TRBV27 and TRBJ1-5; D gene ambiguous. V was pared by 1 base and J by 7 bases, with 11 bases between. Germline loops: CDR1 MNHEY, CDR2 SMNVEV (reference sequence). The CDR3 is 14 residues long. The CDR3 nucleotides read TGTGCCAGCAGTTTATTTGGCGTGGGGCAGCCCCAGCATTTT. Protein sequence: CASSLFGVGQPQHF.

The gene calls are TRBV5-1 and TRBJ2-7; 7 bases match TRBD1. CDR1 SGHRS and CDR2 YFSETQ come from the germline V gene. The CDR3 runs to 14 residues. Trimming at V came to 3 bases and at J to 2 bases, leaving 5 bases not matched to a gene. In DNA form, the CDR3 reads TGCGCCAGCAGCTCCACGGGACAGCCCTACGAGCAGTACTTC. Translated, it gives CASSSTGQPYEQYF.

This CDR3 is CASSQDSYLYEQYF. DNA for the CDR3: TGCGCCAGCAGCCAAGACAGCTACCTCTACGAGCAGTACTTC. The chain is built from TRBV4-3 and TRBJ2-7; D is undetermined. Germline-derived CDR1 and CDR2 are LGHNA and YSLEER. V was clipped by 0 bases and J by 3 bases, with 9 bases between them. This CDR3 contains 14 residues.

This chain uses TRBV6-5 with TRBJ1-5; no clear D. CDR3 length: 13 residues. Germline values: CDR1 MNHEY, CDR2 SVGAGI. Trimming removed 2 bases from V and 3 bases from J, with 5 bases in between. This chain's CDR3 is CASSYAYNQPQHF. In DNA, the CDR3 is TGTGCCAGCAGTTACGCTTACAATCAGCCCCAGCATTTT.

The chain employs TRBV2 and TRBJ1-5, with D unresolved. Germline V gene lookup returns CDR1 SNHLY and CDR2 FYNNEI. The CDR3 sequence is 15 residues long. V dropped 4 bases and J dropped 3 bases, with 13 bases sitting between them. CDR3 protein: CASSVGWGNNQPQHF. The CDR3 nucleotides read TGTGCCAGCAGTGTCGGTTGGGGTAACAATCAGCCCCAGCATTTT.

DNA for the CDR3: TGTGCCAGCAGTTACAGGGCCAATGAGCAGTTCTTC. Its translation: CASSYRANEQFF. The chain couples TRBV28 to TRBJ2-1, with a weak D call TRBD1 (6 bases). The V end lost 4 bases, the J end lost 6 bases, and 7 bases lay between the germline ends. The CDR3 is 12 amino acids. Per the germline V gene, CDR1 is MDHEN and CDR2 is SYDVKM.